The 20 T cell receptor beta chains below come from one sample, sequenced in a study of blood T cell repertoires in COVID-19. Profiling relied on immunoSEQ multiplex PCR, and the TCRdb table lists in-frame clones only, not all of them. The sample has some 280,000 clones; around 85% are singletons. Sequencing was carried out using peripheral blood. Receptor source: a woman between 50 and 59 years old with active or convalescent COVID-19.

The chain combines TRBV6-5 with TRBJ2-5; TRBD2 is a possible D gene (5 bases). CDR3 length: 13 residues. V shed 6 bases and J shed 4 bases, with 12 bases lying between them. Germline V CDR1 and CDR2: MNHEY, SVGAGI. The CDR3 sequence: CASSRDFVETQYF. In DNA form, the CDR3 reads TGTGCCAGCAGCCGGGATTTTGTAGAGACCCAGTACTTC.

This rearrangement joins TRBV28 to TRBJ1-4; 7 nucleotides agree with TRBD1. The CDR3 loop spans 15 amino acids. With V trimmed by 2 bases and J by 7 bases, 7 bases remained unmatched. CDR1 and CDR2 from the germline V gene are MDHEN and SYDVKM. The CDR3 DNA reads TGTGCCAGCAGTTTAGTATTTCCAGGGGGTGAAAAACTGTTTTTT. Encoded protein: CASSLVFPGGEKLFF.

The chain's CDR3 is CASSLAGTANGYTF. Here the CDR3 DNA reads TGCGCCAGCAGCTTGGCCGGGACAGCAAATGGCTACACCTTC. The chain is built from TRBV5-1 and TRBJ1-2, with TRBD1 matching over 7 bases. The CDR3 runs 14 residues. From germline, CDR1 is SGHRS and CDR2 YFSETQ. The V and J ends lost 0 bases and 6 bases, in that order; junction bases with no gene match: 5. The full variable domain, its missing parts supplied by reference TRBV5-1 and TRBJ1-2, is KAGVTQTPRYLIKTRGQQVTLSCSPISGHRSVSWYQQTPGQGLQFLFEYFSETQRNKGNFPGRFSGRQFSNSRSEMNVSTLELGDSALYLCASSLAGTANGYTFGSGTRLTVV.

The chain links TRBV7-9 to TRBJ2-3; 8 bases align to TRBD2. Germline CDR1 reads SEHNR; CDR2 reads FQNEAQ (reference sequence). Trimming cost V 5 bases and J 3 bases; bases outside gene matches: 10. There are 16 residues in the CDR3. CDR3 in DNA: TGTGCCAGCAGCCCAAAGGGGACTAGTCGGACAGATACGCAGTATTTT. It encodes CASSPKGTSRTDTQYF.

The chain carries TRBV30 and TRBJ1-2; D may be TRBD1 (6 bases). Between the trimmed V and J ends, which lost 5 bases and 3 bases, there was a span of 13 bases. This CDR3 contains 13 residues. Per the germline V gene, CDR1 is GTSNPN and CDR2 is SVGIG (reference sequence). In DNA form, the CDR3 reads TGTGCCTGGTTCGTACAGGGTGACTATGGCTACACCTTC. This gives the protein CAWFVQGDYGYTF.

The chain is built from TRBV5-1 and TRBJ2-7, with 15 positions matching TRBD2. The V segment lost 4 bases and the J segment 4 bases; nucleotides outside the gene matches: 15. The CDR3 covers 19 residues. The germline V gene encodes CDR1 SGHRS and CDR2 YFSETQ. In DNA, the CDR3 is TGCGCCAGCAGCCCGGTGTTTGGGACTAGCGGGAGGATTTCGTACGAGCAGTACTTC. This translates into CASSPVFGTSGRISYEQYF.

The chain employs TRBV29-1 and TRBJ1-2; 7 positions match TRBD1. The CDR3 contains 14 residues. The V gene's germline CDR1 is SQVTM and CDR2 ANQGSEA. V lost 6 bases, J lost 2 bases, and 9 bases stayed unmatched. The CDR3 DNA is TGCAGCGTGGATACCTTGACAGGGAACTATGGCTACACCTTC. Its translation is CSVDTLTGNYGYTF. Supplemented by reference TRBV29-1 and TRBJ1-2, the full variable domain reads SAVISQKPSRDICQRGTSLTIQCQVDSQVTMMFWYRQQPGQSLTLIATANQGSEATYESGFVIDKFPISRPNLTFSTLTVSNMSPEDSSIYLCSVDTLTGNYGYTFGSGTRLTVV.

The J gene is TRBJ2-1, the V gene TRBV4-1, with 12 positions matching TRBD2. This CDR3 has 19 residues. V lost 0 bases to trimming and J lost 5 bases; unmatched junction nucleotides: 11. Germline values: CDR1 MGHRA, CDR2 YSYEKL. The CDR3 DNA reads as TGCGCCAGCAGCCAAGATCGGGGGCTAGCGGGAGGGCCCGACAATGAGCAGTTCTTC. It translates to CASSQDRGLAGGPDNEQFF.

A note on this clone: A read error may account for a junction end that differs from germline. The chain has TRBV7-8 and TRBJ2-3; D is uncertain. Per germline, CDR1 SGHVS and CDR2 FQNEAQ. This CDR3 region has 14 residues. In DNA form, the CDR3 reads TGTGCCAGCAGCTTAGTGGTTAGCACGGATACGCAGTATTTT. This gives the protein CASSLVVSTDTQYF.

This clone appeared a single time. V usage is TRBV6-5 and J usage is TRBJ2-3; the D is unclear. CDR1 MNHEY and CDR2 SVGAGI come from the germline V gene. This CDR3 contains 14 residues. V lost 2 bases and J 3 bases, leaving 9 bases between the germline ends. CDR3: CASSYGPGTDTQYF. For the CDR3, the DNA is TGTGCCAGCAGTTACGGGCCTGGGACAGATACGCAGTATTTT.

The chain employs TRBV6-1 and TRBJ1-5; a possible D gene is TRBD1 (6 bases). V was shortened by 3 bases and J by 4 bases, with 13 bases between the two germline ends. This CDR3 region has 15 residues. Germline-derived CDR1 and CDR2 are MNHNS and SASEGT. The CDR3 DNA sequence: TGTGCCAGCAGTGAGACAGGCTTGGGGAATCAGCCCCAGCATTTT. Protein product: CASSETGLGNQPQHF.

The V call is TRBV11-2, the J call TRBJ1-1; TRBD1 aligns across 9 bases. With V trimmed by 1 base and J by 1 base, 1 base remained unmatched. This CDR3 is 15 amino acids long. The germline CDR1 and CDR2 sequences are SGHAT and FQNNGV. Here the CDR3 DNA reads TGTGCCAGCAGCTTAGGGACAGGGGCGAACACTGAAGCTTTCTTT. Its protein product is CASSLGTGANTEAFF.

The V gene is TRBV24-1, the J gene TRBJ2-1, with 7 bases matching TRBD1. The V and J ends lost 0 bases and 7 bases, in that order; junction bases with no gene match: 5. CDR3 size: 15 residues. CDR1 is KGHDR, CDR2 SFDVKD, per germline. The CDR3 region is CATSDLRQGHNEQFF. The CDR3 bases are TGTGCCACCAGTGATTTGAGACAGGGTCATAATGAGCAGTTCTTC.

The chain combines TRBV6-5 with TRBJ1-2; D is unclear. Germline V lookup: CDR1 MNHEY, CDR2 SVGAGI. The CDR3 consists of 12 residues. Trimming left V 7 bases short and J 8 bases short, with 14 bases between. The CDR3 protein is CASISEALGYTF. In DNA form, the CDR3 reads TGTGCCAGCATCTCCGAGGCATTAGGCTACACCTTC.

V and J are TRBV15 and TRBJ1-2; unclear D gene. V lost 5 bases and J lost 2, with 6 bases in between. CDR1 is LNHNV, CDR2 YYDKDF, per germline (reference sequence). The CDR3 extends over 12 amino acids. CDR3 in amino acids: CATSGPNYGYTF. In nucleotides, the CDR3 is TGTGCCACCAGCGGGCCGAACTATGGCTACACCTTC.

The chain uses TRBV5-6 and TRBJ2-5; weak D call: TRBD2 (5 bases). The V end was cut by 7 bases, the J end by 5 bases, with 9 bases between. Germline V CDR1 and CDR2: SGHDT, YYEEEE. This CDR3 region has 11 residues. The CDR3 sequence is CASSRGETQYF. The CDR3, as DNA: TGTGCCAGCTCCCGAGGGGAGACCCAGTACTTC.

In its sample, this clone was seen once. The chain uses TRBV24-1 and TRBJ2-2; D unclear. The CDR3 spans 14 residues. The V gene's germline CDR1 is KGHDR and CDR2 SFDVKD. Trimming took off 5 bases at V and 4 bases at J, with 10 bases between the two ends. CDR3 sequence (DNA): TGTGCCACCAGTGGAATAGCCGGCACCGGGGAGCTGTTTTTT. This codes for CATSGIAGTGELFF.

The V call is TRBV7-8, the J call TRBJ2-7; 7 bases align to TRBD1. CDR1 SGHVS and CDR2 FQNEAQ come from the germline V gene. CDR3 length: 14 residues. Unmatched junction bases numbered 7, after V lost 4 bases and J lost 4 bases. CDR3 sequence: CASSSDRVQYEQYF. As DNA, the CDR3 is TGTGCCAGCAGCTCCGACAGGGTGCAGTACGAGCAGTACTTC.

The chain combines TRBV2 with TRBJ2-1; 9 positions match TRBD2. This CDR3 has 15 amino acids. V shed 2 bases and J 6 bases; nucleotides not matched to a gene: 5. Germline V gene data show CDR1 as SNHLY and CDR2 as FYNNEI. The chain's CDR3 is CASSELAGGPNEQFF. The CDR3 DNA is TGTGCCAGCAGTGAATTGGCGGGAGGGCCCAATGAGCAGTTCTTC. The variable domain in full, with the rest retrieved from reference TRBV2 and TRBJ2-1, is EPEVTQTPSHQVTQMGQEVILRCVPISNHLYFYWYRQILGQKVEFLVSFYNNEISEKSEIFDDQFSVERPDGSNFTLKIRSTKLEDSAMYFCASSELAGGPNEQFFGPGTRLTVL.

The sample holds one count of this clone. V gene TRBV3-1 (or the pseudogene TRBV3-2) combines with J gene TRBJ1-4; possible D gene TRBD1, 5 bases. The CDR3 covers 16 residues. Trimming took 2 bases from V and 0 from J, leaving 10 bases between them. Germline CDR1 is LGHDT and CDR2 is YNNKEL (reference sequence). CDR3 loop: CASSQRDSSTNEKLFF. The DNA for the CDR3 is TGTGCCAGCAGCCAAAGGGACTCATCAACTAATGAAAAACTGTTTTTT.